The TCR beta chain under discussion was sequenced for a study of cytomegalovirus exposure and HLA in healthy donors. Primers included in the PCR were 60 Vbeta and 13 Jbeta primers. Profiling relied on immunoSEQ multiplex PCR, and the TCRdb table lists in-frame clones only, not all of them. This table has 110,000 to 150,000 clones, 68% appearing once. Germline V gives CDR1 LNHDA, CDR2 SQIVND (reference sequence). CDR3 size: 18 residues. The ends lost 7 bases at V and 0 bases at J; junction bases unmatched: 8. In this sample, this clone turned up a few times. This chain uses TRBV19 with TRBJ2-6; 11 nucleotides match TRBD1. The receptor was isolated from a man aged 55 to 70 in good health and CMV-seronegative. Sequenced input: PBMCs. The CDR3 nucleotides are TGTGCCAGTATTTCGGGACAGGGGGAGTACTCTGGGGCCAACGTCCTGACTTTC. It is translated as CASISGQGEYSGANVLTF.